The clone carrying this TCR beta chain was counted a few times. Antigen unknown. TCRdb re-called the 5' RACE reads with MiXCR, one entry per CDR3 protein. This table has tens of thousands of distinct CDR3 sequences, around 28% appearing once. The study's findings and limits: Larger-cohort validation covered only one TCR beta V-J rearrangement.

The CDR3 is 13 residues long. The V and J ends lost 0 bases and 7 bases respectively, with 5 bases between them. Germline-derived CDR1 and CDR2 are SGDLS and YYNGEE. Memory CD4+ T cells were sorted as CD4+CD45RO+CD25- cells. V usage is TRBV9 and J usage is TRBJ1-6; D gene uncertain. The sequenced material came from tumor-infiltrating memory CD4+ T cells sorted from the breast tumor. Subset here: memory CD4+ T cells, CD4+CD45RO+CD25-. This receptor was taken from a female donor with breast cancer. CDR3 sequence reads: CASSVVENSPLHF. CDR3 DNA sequence: TGTGCCAGCAGCGTAGTAGAAAATTCACCCCTCCACTTT.